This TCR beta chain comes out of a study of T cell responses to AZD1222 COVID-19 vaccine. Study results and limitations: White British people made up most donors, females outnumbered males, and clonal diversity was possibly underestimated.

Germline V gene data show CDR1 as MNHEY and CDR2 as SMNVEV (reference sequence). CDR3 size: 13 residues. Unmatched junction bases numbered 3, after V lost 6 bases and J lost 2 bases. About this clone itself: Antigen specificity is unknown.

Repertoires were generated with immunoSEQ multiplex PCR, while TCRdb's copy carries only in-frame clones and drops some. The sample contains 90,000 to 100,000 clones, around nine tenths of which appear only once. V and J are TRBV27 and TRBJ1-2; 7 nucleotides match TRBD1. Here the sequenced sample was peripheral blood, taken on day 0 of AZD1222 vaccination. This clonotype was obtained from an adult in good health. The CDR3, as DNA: TGTGCCAGCAGGGGACAGCCGAACTATGGCTACACCTTC. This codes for CASRGQPNYGYTF.